A selection of T cell receptor beta chains follows, all from one sample in a study of identical twins. MiXCR, applied by TCRdb to the 5' RACE reads, yields one record per CDR3 protein. In the table there are under 250,000 distinct CDR3 sequences, about a tenth of which are singletons. The material sequenced was memory (CD45RO+) T cells sorted from blood. The receptors come from a young woman in good health. The CDR3 runs from the conserved cysteine through the conserved F or W. A D gene is named only where the DNA matches it firmly. Clone size is stated in some rows and not others, as once, few, many or a class when expanded.

>TRBV5-5|-|13|many|TRBJ1-2
TGTGCCAGCAGCTTTGACCAGACCTATGGCTACACCTTC
CASSFDQTYGYTF
>TRBV6-1|TRBD1|16|-|TRBJ1-2
TGTGCCAGCAGGCGGACAGGGGGCGCGGGGCTTTATGGCTACACCTTC
CASRRTGGAGLYGYTF
>TRBV5-1|-|16|-|TRBJ2-7
TGCGCCAGCGCCGTCAACACCAGGGCTAGGGCCTACGAGCAGTACTTC
CASAVNTRARAYEQYF
>TRBV12-3/TRBV12-4|-|15|many|TRBJ2-2
TGTGCCAGCAGTTTACGCCCGGGATTAGCCGGGGAGCTGTTTTTT
CASSLRPGLAGELFF
>TRBV7-6|TRBD2|16|few|TRBJ2-1
TGTGCCAGCAGCTCGACACCGATAGCGGGAGGGAAGGAGCAGTTCTTC
CASSSTPIAGGKEQFF
>TRBV3-1|-|12|few|TRBJ1-2
TGTGCCAGCAGCCAAGAACGCCTTGGCTACACCTTC
CASSQERLGYTF
>TRBV14|TRBD1|13|once|TRBJ2-5
TGTGCCAGCAGCCAAGTCCCCCGGGACAGACTGATATTC
CASSQVPRDRLIF
>TRBV20-1|-|13|many|TRBJ2-7
TGCAGTGCTAGAGATGGGCGGCTACGGGAGCAGTACTTC
CSARDGRLREQYF
>TRBV4-3|TRBD2|15|few|TRBJ2-7
TGCGCCAGCAGCCGGGGACTAGCGGTCTCCTACGAGCAGTACTTC
CASSRGLAVSYEQYF
>TRBV7-2|-|16|few|TRBJ1-1
TGTGCCAGCAGCTTAGCGGTGGGGCCTATTCACACTGAAGCTTTCTTT
CASSLAVGPIHTEAFF
>TRBV20-1|-|14|-|TRBJ2-1
TGCAGTGTTCCGTACGACAGACCCTACAATGAGCAGTTCTTC
CSVPYDRPYNEQFF
>TRBV11-3|TRBD2|13|-|TRBJ2-7
TGTGCCAGCAGCCACGACTCGGGGGGCGAGCAGTACTTC
CASSHDSGGEQYF
>TRBV6-1|TRBD1|16|once|TRBJ2-6
TGTGCCAGCAGTGCCGGACAGGGATCCGGGGCCAACGTCCTGACTTTC
CASSAGQGSGANVLTF